A selection of T cell receptor beta chains follows, all from one sample in a study of T cells in Graves' hyperthyroidism and ophthalmopathy. TCRdb re-called the multiplex PCR reads through MiXCR, storing one row per CDR3 protein. The profile shows hundreds of thousands of distinct CDR3 sequences, roughly a sixth of them singletons. What was sequenced was blood. These receptors were taken from a middle-aged woman with Graves' ophthalmopathy. Each CDR3 is given with its conserved first and last residue. Each record gives: V gene, J gene, D gene, clone size, CDR3 protein, CDR3 DNA. A D gene is named only where the DNA matches it firmly. Some rows have no size entry. The others give once, few or many, or a class for an expanded clone.

>TRBV30|TRBJ2-5|TRBD1|many
CAWSAGTGRKTQYF
TGTGCCTGGAGTGCCGGGACAGGGCGAAAGACCCAGTACTTC
>TRBV20-1|TRBJ2-7|TRBD2|-
CSASHRGGAYEQYF
TGCAGTGCTAGCCACCGCGGGGGGGCCTACGAGCAGTACTTC
>TRBV5-1|TRBJ2-1|-|many
CASSQRGGTIHEQFF
TGCGCCAGCAGCCAGCGCGGGGGCACAATCCATGAGCAGTTCTTC
>TRBV7-3|TRBJ2-2|-|many
CASSLQGINTGELFF
TGTGCCAGCAGCTTACAAGGGATTAACACCGGGGAGCTGTTTTTT
>TRBV30|TRBJ2-3|-|-
CAWSRGTDTQYF
TGTGCCTGGAGCCGTGGCACAGATACGCAGTATTTT
>TRBV30|TRBJ2-7|-|-
CAWSVRLSYEQYF
TGTGCCTGGAGTGTTCGTCTCTCGTACGAGCAGTACTTC
>TRBV20-1|TRBJ2-7|TRBD1|many
CSAQTGGSHEQYF
TGCAGTGCGCAAACAGGGGGCTCCCACGAGCAGTACTTC
>TRBV6-2/TRBV6-3|TRBJ2-3|TRBD2|-
CASTRAGLGDTQYF
TGTGCCAGCACTCGAGCGGGGCTTGGGGATACGCAGTATTTT
>TRBV2|TRBJ1-5|TRBD1|few
CASRGTAEYSNQPQHF
TGTGCCAGCAGAGGGACAGCAGAATATAGCAATCAGCCCCAGCATTTT
>TRBV3-1|TRBJ1-2|-|few
CASKYGGTVGGYTF
TGTGCCAGCAAGTATGGGGGAACGGTCGGGGGCTACACCTTC
>TRBV6-2/TRBV6-3|TRBJ2-5|-|many
CASSYRGNQETQYF
TGTGCCAGCAGTTACCGGGGGAACCAAGAGACCCAGTACTTC
>TRBV28|TRBJ1-5|-|many
CAIRGGLNQPQHF
TGTGCCATACGGGGCGGTCTCAATCAGCCCCAGCATTTT
>TRBV20-1|TRBJ2-4|-|few
CSARDIGPIQYF
TGCAGTGCTAGAGATATAGGGCCCATTCAGTACTTC
>TRBV29-1|TRBJ1-1|-|few
CSVVGGAQFNTEAFF
TGCAGCGTTGTTGGGGGGGCCCAGTTCAACACTGAAGCTTTCTTT
>TRBV19|TRBJ1-4|-|few
CASSPRASTNEKLFF
TGTGCCAGTAGTCCCAGGGCTTCAACTAATGAAAAACTGTTTTTT
>TRBV2|TRBJ1-6|-|many
CASNRQGNSPLHF
TGTGCCAGCAATCGGCAGGGCAATTCACCCCTCCACTTT
>TRBV5-1|TRBJ1-3|-|-
CASSLGDTSGNTIYF
TGCGCCAGCAGCCTCGGGGACACCTCTGGAAACACCATATATTTT
>TRBV2|TRBJ2-1|TRBD2|many
CASRGLAGGRGEYNEQFF
TGTGCCAGCAGGGGACTAGCGGGAGGTAGGGGAGAATACAATGAGCAGTTCTTC
>TRBV7-8|TRBJ1-2|-|few
CASSSRQDGGYTF
TGTGCCAGCAGCTCACGACAGGATGGTGGCTACACCTTC
>TRBV27|TRBJ2-7|TRBD1|-
CASRHLGTGFEQYF
TGTGCCAGCAGGCACCTCGGGACAGGGTTCGAGCAGTACTTC
>TRBV2|TRBJ1-1|-|-
CTSSEERALEAFF
TGTACCAGCAGTGAGGAGAGGGCGTTAGAAGCTTTCTTT
>TRBV6-5|TRBJ2-3|TRBD1|-
CASSLNRGRDTQYF
TGTGCCAGCAGTTTAAACAGGGGTCGCGATACGCAGTATTTT
>TRBV24-1|TRBJ2-5|-|few
CATSDLVDSGVGETQYF
TGTGCCACCAGTGATTTAGTTGACTCAGGCGTGGGAGAGACCCAGTACTTC
>TRBV29-1|TRBJ2-1|-|many
CSVPGGGLPTMGYEQFF
TGCAGCGTTCCCGGGGGTGGACTACCAACAATGGGGTATGAGCAGTTCTTC
>TRBV2|TRBJ1-1|TRBD1|many
CARKTGDGTEAFF
TGTGCCAGAAAAACAGGGGATGGCACTGAAGCTTTCTTT
>TRBV6-1|TRBJ2-7|-|many
CASSGKYEQYF
TGTGCCAGCAGTGGAAAATACGAGCAGTACTTC
>TRBV6-1|TRBJ2-1|TRBD2|few
CASSPRTSDYNEQFF
TGTGCCAGCAGTCCTAGGACTAGCGACTACAATGAGCAGTTCTTC
>TRBV10-3|TRBJ2-7|-|few
CAIAPGEHEQYF
TGTGCCATCGCTCCGGGGGAACACGAGCAGTACTTC
>TRBV5-5|TRBJ1-1|-|many
CASSSPHKNTEAFF
TGTGCCAGCAGCTCCCCACATAAGAACACTGAAGCTTTCTTT
>TRBV5-1|TRBJ1-4|-|-
CASSFGRLNEKLFF
TGCGCCAGCAGCTTCGGACGGCTTAATGAAAAACTGTTTTTT
>TRBV20-1|TRBJ1-6|-|few
CSARDLGGLESPLHF
TGCAGTGCTAGAGATCTCGGAGGGCTAGAATCACCCCTCCACTTT
>TRBV11-2|TRBJ2-7|TRBD1|many
CASSLGLVGQGGEQYF
TGTGCCAGCAGCTTGGGTTTGGTGGGACAGGGAGGCGAGCAGTACTTC
>TRBV7-8|TRBJ2-7|TRBD1|many
CASSLATWDSLYEQYF
TGTGCCAGCAGCTTAGCAACCTGGGACAGCCTATACGAGCAGTACTTC
>TRBV20-1|TRBJ1-4|-|few
CSARGGDTNEKLFF
TGCAGTGCTAGAGGCGGGGATACTAATGAAAAACTGTTTTTT
>TRBV30|TRBJ2-1|-|many
CAWSVGDSYNEQFF
TGTGCCTGGAGTGTGGGGGATTCCTACAATGAGCAGTTCTTC
>TRBV20-1|TRBJ2-1|TRBD2|many
CSASGTSVGNEQFF
TGCAGTGCTTCCGGGACTAGCGTTGGGAATGAGCAGTTCTTC
>TRBV19|TRBJ2-1|TRBD2|few
CATALGGSEQFF
TGTGCCACAGCGTTGGGCGGGAGTGAGCAGTTCTTC
>TRBV20-1|TRBJ2-7|-|many
CSARGPRSSYEQYF
TGCAGTGCTAGGGGTCCGAGGAGCTCCTACGAGCAGTACTTC
>TRBV7-9|TRBJ1-2|-|few
CASSLRGGSYGYTF
TGTGCCAGCAGCTTAAGAGGTGGTAGCTATGGCTACACCTTC
>TRBV28|TRBJ1-1|TRBD1|-
CASSIPGTGATEAFF
TGTGCCAGCAGTATCCCCGGGACAGGGGCCACTGAAGCTTTCTTT
>TRBV6-5|TRBJ2-7|TRBD2|many
CASSYGTSGSYEQYF
TGTGCCAGCAGTTACGGGACTAGCGGCTCCTACGAGCAGTACTTC
>TRBV11-2|TRBJ1-6|TRBD1|many
CASSLLTGGSSPLHF
TGTGCCAGCAGCTTACTGACAGGGGGTTCCTCACCCCTCCACTTT
>TRBV29-1|TRBJ1-2|-|-
CSALKTGGARGYTF
TGCAGCGCCCTCAAGACCGGGGGCGCCCGGGGCTACACCTTC
>TRBV7-3|TRBJ2-2|-|few
CASSLETVTGELFF
TGTGCCAGCAGCTTGGAGACCGTCACCGGGGAGCTGTTTTTT
>TRBV6-1|TRBJ1-5|-|many
CASSSREDQPQHF
TGTGCCAGCAGTTCAAGGGAGGACCAGCCCCAGCATTTT
>TRBV27|TRBJ2-7|-|-
CASRDGAYEQYF
TGTGCCAGCCGGGACGGCGCCTACGAGCAGTACTTC
>TRBV5-6|TRBJ2-5|-|-
CASSLAFPRGGETQYF
TGTGCCAGCAGCTTGGCCTTCCCCCGGGGCGGGGAGACCCAGTACTTC
>TRBV7-2|TRBJ1-6|TRBD1|few
CASSLVAGQGGSPLHF
TGTGCCAGCAGCTTAGTGGCGGGACAGGGGGGTTCACCCCTCCACTTT
>TRBV6-1|TRBJ1-6|-|-
CASSPQHNSPLHF
TGTGCCAGCAGTCCACAGCATAATTCACCCCTCCACTTT
>TRBV2|TRBJ2-5|TRBD1|many
CASSVGTDRQETQYF
TGTGCCAGCAGCGTTGGGACGGACAGGCAAGAGACCCAGTACTTC
>TRBV29-1|TRBJ1-1|-|-
CSVEGGASNTEAFF
TGCAGCGTTGAAGGTGGCGCTTCGAACACTGAAGCTTTCTTT
>TRBV7-8|TRBJ2-3|TRBD1|few
CASSSDRERTQYF
TGTGCCAGCAGCAGCGACAGGGAGAGAACGCAGTATTTT
>TRBV20-1|TRBJ1-1|TRBD1|many
CSARDRGGSTVNTEAFF
TGCAGTGCTAGAGATCGAGGGGGCAGTACGGTCAACACTGAAGCTTTCTTT
>TRBV6-1|TRBJ1-1|-|many
CASVERAKNTEAFF
TGTGCCAGCGTCGAGAGGGCCAAGAACACTGAAGCTTTCTTT
>TRBV4-2|TRBJ2-1|-|-
CASSQDTAAEYNEQFF
TGTGCCAGCAGCCAAGATACGGCAGCGGAATACAATGAGCAGTTCTTC
>TRBV29-1|TRBJ1-3|-|few
CSVAHWGSGNTIYF
TGCAGCGTTGCCCATTGGGGGTCTGGAAACACCATATATTTT
>TRBV6-1|TRBJ2-3|-|few
CASSDSPEVVTQYF
TGTGCCAGCAGTGACTCCCCCGAGGTGGTTACGCAGTATTTT
>TRBV7-9|TRBJ1-4|-|few
CASSPDGATNEKLFF
TGTGCCAGCAGCCCTGACGGGGCAACTAATGAAAAACTGTTTTTT
>TRBV3-1|TRBJ2-3|-|many
CASSQDLIDTQYF
TGTGCCAGCAGCCAAGATTTGATTGATACGCAGTATTTT
>TRBV7-2|TRBJ2-3|TRBD2|many
CASSRPLAGGPSSQYF
TGTGCCAGCAGCCGCCCTCTAGCGGGGGGGCCATCTTCGCAGTATTTT